This T cell receptor beta chain derives from a study of blood T cell repertoires in COVID-19. Germline values: CDR1 SGHNT, CDR2 YYREEE (reference sequence). Trimming at V came to 4 bases and at J to 5 bases, leaving 8 bases not matched to a gene. The CDR3 is 16 residues long. Sequencing was performed with immunoSEQ multiplex PCR; in TCRdb, only in-frame clones are kept and a portion is missing. This sample has fewer than 300,000 clones, with roughly 91% found just once. The sequencing sample was made of PBMCs or T cells enriched from blood (not recorded which). The clonotype originates from a man aged 35 to 55 who had recovered from COVID-19. The chain has TRBV5-4 and TRBJ2-5, with 13 bases lining up with TRBD2. The CDR3 region has the DNA TGTGCCAGCAGCATAGGACTAGCGGGAGTGGGGGAGACCCAGTACTTC. This translates into CASSIGLAGVGETQYF.